The 8 T cell receptor beta chains presented below share a single source sample, sequenced in a study of identical twins (dated by TCRdb to the mid-2010s). Receptor amplification or capture employed 5' RACE. The sequencer was an Illumina HiSeq 2000. TCRdb reanalyzed the raw reads on its own, using fastp at Q25 for trimming and MiXCR for clone calling, and kept in-frame beta chains. Rows merge per CDR3 protein into single entries with the most common DNA and genes. In all, the sample holds about 720,000 distinct CDR3 sequences, and 15% to 20% of those were seen once. The leading ten clones occupy around 14% of the sample. The same sample was also used in a study of T cells expressing NK-cell markers.

Sequencing used PBMCs. The source is a woman under 30 in good health.

This clonotype has only a few counts. The genes are TRBV12-3 or TRBV12-4 and TRBJ2-7, with a weak D call TRBD1 (7 bases). The CDR3 loop spans 14 amino acids. The germline V and J ends were trimmed by 6 bases and 2 bases, with 14 bases remaining between them. CDR3 sequence: CASREAGGTYEQYF. CDR3 bases: TGTGCCAGCAGGGAGGCAGGGGGGACCTACGAGCAGTACTTC.

In this sample, this clonotype turned up many times. The CDR3 sequence is CATSRALSGRATDTQYF. CDR3 coding DNA: TGTGCCACCAGCAGAGCCCTAAGCGGGAGGGCCACAGATACGCAGTATTTT. The J gene is TRBJ2-3, the V gene TRBV15, with 10 bases identical to TRBD2. CDR1 and CDR2 (germline): LNHNV, YYDKDF (reference sequence). J lost 2 bases, V lost 1 base, and 6 bases had no gene match. The CDR3 length is 17 residues.

This clonotype was counted only a few times. V usage is TRBV5-1 and J usage is TRBJ2-7, with 7 bases fitting TRBD1. The CDR3 consists of 13 residues. J gave up 6 bases and V 4 bases, and 7 bases lay outside the gene matches. Germline lookup yields CDR1 SGHRS and CDR2 YFSETQ. In nucleotides, the CDR3 is TGCGCCAGCAGCAAGCAGGACAGGAGCGAGCAGTACTTC. Protein: CASSKQDRSEQYF.

The CDR3 region is CASSLGAGEAEQFF. In DNA form, the CDR3 reads TGTGCCAGCAGCCTAGGGGCGGGAGAGGCTGAGCAGTTCTTC. The V call is TRBV12-3 or TRBV12-4, the J call TRBJ2-1, with 7 bases identical to TRBD2. Germline trimming cut 6 bases from V and 9 bases from J; bases unmatched to any gene: 11. The CDR3 loop spans 14 amino acids.

This clonotype has a count of ten or more. The rearrangement joins TRBV29-1 to TRBJ2-1; D possibly corresponds to TRBD2 (5 bases). The CDR3 contains 13 residues. Germline V gene sequence: CDR1 SQVTM, CDR2 ANQGSEA. The V end lost 1 base, the J end lost 6 bases, and 10 bases lay between the germline ends. CDR3 DNA: TGCAGCGTTGAAGTGGAGGCGGGCAATGAGCAGTTCTTC. Encoded protein: CSVEVEAGNEQFF.

This clonotype was detected only a few times. The chain employs TRBV12-3 or TRBV12-4 and TRBJ2-5; D remains ambiguous. The CDR3 totals 15 residues. Trimming took off 3 bases at V and 5 bases at J, with 16 bases between the two ends. Here the CDR3 reads CASSFRVGIAETQYF. CDR3 DNA: TGTGCCAGCAGTTTCCGGGTGGGCATTGCTGAGACCCAGTACTTC.

The chain couples TRBV2 to TRBJ2-4; possibly TRBD1 or TRBD2 for D (5 bases each). This CDR3 spans 16 amino acids. Trimming cost V 7 bases and J 0 bases, with 16 bases left between them. CDR1 is SNHLY, CDR2 FYNNEI, per germline. CDR3 sequence (DNA): TGTGCCAGCACCTTGGGGGATCCCATAGCCAAAAACATTCAGTACTTC. It encodes CASTLGDPIAKNIQYF.

The rearrangement joins TRBV15 to TRBJ2-7; TRBD1 agrees at 7 bases. V was clipped by 4 bases and J by 3 bases; unmatched bases: 6. This CDR3 comprises 14 residues. The V gene's germline CDR1 is LNHNV and CDR2 YYDKDF (reference sequence). CDR3 nucleotide sequence: TGTGCCACCAGCAAAGGGACAGTGGACTACGAGCAGTACTTC. Amino acids: CATSKGTVDYEQYF.